This T cell receptor beta chain was documented in a study of cytomegalovirus exposure and HLA in healthy donors. The primer mix had 60 Vbeta and 13 Jbeta primers. Clones were read by immunoSEQ multiplex PCR, and TCRdb kept only the in-frame ones, dropping some. The sample records about 130,000 clones, 80% being singletons. CDR1 MNHNS and CDR2 SASEGT come from the germline V gene. Trimming pared 4 bases from V and 3 bases from J, leaving 18 bases between. The CDR3 sequence is 16 residues long. The source is a man aged 25 to 40 in good health and CMV-seropositive. This sequence joins TRBV6-1 and TRBJ1-1; D ambiguous. Sequenced material: PBMCs. CDR3 protein: CASSAFGLSGDTEAFF. The CDR3, as DNA: TGTGCCAGCAGTGCGTTTGGACTAAGTGGGGACACTGAAGCTTTCTTT.